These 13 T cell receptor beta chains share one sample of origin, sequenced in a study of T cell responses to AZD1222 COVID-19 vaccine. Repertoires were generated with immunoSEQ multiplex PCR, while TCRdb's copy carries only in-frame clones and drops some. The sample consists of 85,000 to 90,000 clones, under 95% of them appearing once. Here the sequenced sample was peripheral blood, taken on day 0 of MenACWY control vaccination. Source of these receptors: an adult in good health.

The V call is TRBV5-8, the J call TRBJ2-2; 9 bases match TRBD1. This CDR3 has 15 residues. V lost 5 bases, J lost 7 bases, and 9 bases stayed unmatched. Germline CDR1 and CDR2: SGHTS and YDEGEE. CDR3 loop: CASRPGTGISGELFF. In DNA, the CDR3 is TGTGCCAGCAGGCCCGGGACAGGGATCAGCGGGGAGCTGTTTTTT.

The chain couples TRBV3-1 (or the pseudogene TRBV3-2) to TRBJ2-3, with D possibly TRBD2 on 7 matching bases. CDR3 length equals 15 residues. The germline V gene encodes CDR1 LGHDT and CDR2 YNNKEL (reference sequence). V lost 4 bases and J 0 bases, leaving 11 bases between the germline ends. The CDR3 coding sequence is TGTGCCAGCAGCCCCCCGGGGGGCAGCACAGATACGCAGTATTTT. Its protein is CASSPPGGSTDTQYF.

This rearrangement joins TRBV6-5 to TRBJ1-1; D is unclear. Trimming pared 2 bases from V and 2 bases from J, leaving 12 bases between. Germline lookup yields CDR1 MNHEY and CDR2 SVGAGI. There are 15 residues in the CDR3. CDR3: CASSYVGGRNTEAFF. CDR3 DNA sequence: TGTGCCAGCAGTTACGTAGGAGGGCGCAACACTGAAGCTTTCTTT.

The CDR3 nucleotides are TGTGCCAGCGGACCACTAGCGGGAGGGCCGAGTGAGCAGTTCTTC. Amino acid sequence: CASGPLAGGPSEQFF. V and J are TRBV6-5 and TRBJ2-1; 13 nucleotides match TRBD2. Trimming at V came to 8 bases and at J to 9 bases, leaving 10 bases not matched to a gene. The CDR3 consists of 15 residues. Germline assignment: CDR1 MNHEY and CDR2 SVGAGI.

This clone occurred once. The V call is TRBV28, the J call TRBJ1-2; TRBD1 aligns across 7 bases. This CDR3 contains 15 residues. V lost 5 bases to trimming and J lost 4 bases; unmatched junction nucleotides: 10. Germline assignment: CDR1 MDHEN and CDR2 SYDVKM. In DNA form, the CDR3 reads TGTGCCAGCAGTCCCTCCCGACAGGGAAGCTATGGCTACACCTTC. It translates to CASSPSRQGSYGYTF.

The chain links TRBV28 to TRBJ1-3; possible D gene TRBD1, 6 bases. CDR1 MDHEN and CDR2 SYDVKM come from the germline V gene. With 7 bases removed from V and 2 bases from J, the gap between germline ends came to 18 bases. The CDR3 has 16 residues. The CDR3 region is CASTPRRGTAGNTIYF. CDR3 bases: TGTGCCAGCACCCCTAGGAGGGGGACTGCTGGAAACACCATATATTTT.

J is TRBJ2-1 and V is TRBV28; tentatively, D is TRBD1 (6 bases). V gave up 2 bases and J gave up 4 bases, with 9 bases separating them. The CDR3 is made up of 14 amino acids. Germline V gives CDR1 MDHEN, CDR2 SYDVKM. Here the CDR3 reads CASSLERGYNEQFF. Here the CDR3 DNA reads TGTGCCAGCAGTTTAGAGAGGGGGTACAATGAGCAGTTCTTC.

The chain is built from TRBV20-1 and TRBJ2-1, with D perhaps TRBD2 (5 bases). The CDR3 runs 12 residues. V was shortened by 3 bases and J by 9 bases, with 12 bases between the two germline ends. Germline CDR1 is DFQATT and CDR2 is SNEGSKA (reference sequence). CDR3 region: CSASPGIAEQFF. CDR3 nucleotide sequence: TGCAGTGCTAGTCCCGGGATTGCTGAGCAGTTCTTC.

Written as DNA, the CDR3 is TGTGCCAGCAGCACAATCGACAGGGTCTACGAGCAGTACTTC. This codes for CASSTIDRVYEQYF. The chain uses TRBV7-9 and TRBJ2-7; TRBD1 matches at 7 bases. The CDR3 is 14 residues long. Germline V CDR1 and CDR2: SEHNR, FQNEAQ (reference sequence). J lost 3 bases, V lost 5 bases, and 7 bases had no gene match.

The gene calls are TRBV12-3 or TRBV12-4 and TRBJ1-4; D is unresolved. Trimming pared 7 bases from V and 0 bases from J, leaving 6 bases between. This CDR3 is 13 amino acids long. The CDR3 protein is CASTSATNEKLFF. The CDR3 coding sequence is TGTGCCAGCACAAGTGCAACTAATGAAAAACTGTTTTTT.

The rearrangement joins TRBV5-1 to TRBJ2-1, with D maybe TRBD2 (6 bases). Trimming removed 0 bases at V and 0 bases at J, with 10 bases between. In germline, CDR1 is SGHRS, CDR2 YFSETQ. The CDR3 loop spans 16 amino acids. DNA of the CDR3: TGCGCCAGCAGCTTGGGAGCGGGCACCTCCTACAATGAGCAGTTCTTC. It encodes CASSLGAGTSYNEQFF.

CDR3: CASSQDETGGEQYF. The CDR3, as DNA: TGTGCCAGCAGCCAAGATGAAACAGGGGGCGAGCAGTACTTC. This chain links TRBV3-1 (or the pseudogene TRBV3-2) with TRBJ2-7, with 8 bases lining up with TRBD1. CDR3 size: 14 residues. V trimming: 0 bases; J trimming: 6 bases; junction bases outside the gene matches: 4. Germline V gives CDR1 LGHDT, CDR2 YNNKEL (reference sequence).

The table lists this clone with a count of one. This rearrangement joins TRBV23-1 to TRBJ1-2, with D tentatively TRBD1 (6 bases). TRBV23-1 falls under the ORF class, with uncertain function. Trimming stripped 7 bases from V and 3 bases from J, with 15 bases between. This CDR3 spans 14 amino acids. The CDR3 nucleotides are TGCGCCAGCACCCACGGGGGCAGGGACTATGGCTACACCTTC. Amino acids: CASTHGGRDYGYTF.